This T cell receptor (beta chain) was recovered during a study of OX40 agonist ivuxolimab in advanced cancers. Study-level information: Aged roughly 23 to 79 with a mean of roughly 65 years, they were about 83% male.

Assay used: immunoSEQ multiplex PCR; TCRdb lists only in-frame clones, some missing. Of 70,000 to 100,000 clones in the sample, approximately 81% were seen once. In this sample, this clone turned up once. Its antigen is unknown. General study findings and limits: Which antigen the expanded peripheral T cells recognized is unknown. With doses of 0.1-3.0 mg/kg, partial responders showed among the lowest clonal expansion.

V dropped 4 bases and J dropped 4 bases, with 13 bases sitting between them. Germline lookup yields CDR1 WSHSY and CDR2 SAAADI. The CDR3 has 14 amino acids. The chain joins TRBV10-2 to TRBJ1-2; D is perhaps TRBD1 (5 bases). The TCR comes from an adult with an advanced solid tumor such as melanoma, head and neck, liver or kidney cancer. Sequencing used CD4+ or CD8+ T cells sorted from blood, obtained in a trial of the OX40 agonist ivuxolimab. The CDR3 DNA is TGCGCCAGCAGTGCCTCCGCCAGGGCCTATGGCTACACCTTC. The encoded protein is CASSASARAYGYTF.